A single sample gave rise to the 30 T cell receptor beta chains below, sequenced in a study of CD8 T cells in ankylosing spondylitis. TCRdb analysed the 5' RACE reads with MiXCR anew, one entry per CDR3 protein. The data hold around 770,000 distinct CDR3 sequences, with around 17% observed a single time. No antigen is known for these receptors. Study results and limitations: Characteristic, it appeared, of ankylosing spondylitis blood was a TCR beta motif of eight highly homologous variants.

The sequenced sample consisted of blood, either unsorted or a sorted T cell fraction (not recorded which). The source is a male donor with ankylosing spondylitis.

The chain employs TRBV2 and TRBJ2-3, with 11 nucleotides matching TRBD2. Per the germline V gene, CDR1 is SNHLY and CDR2 is FYNNEI. V dropped 3 bases and J dropped 5; count of bases not matched to a gene: 1. The CDR3 covers 14 residues. The CDR3 nucleotides read TGTGCCAGCAGTGAGGGACTAGCGGAAGATACGCAGTATTTT. Protein sequence: CASSEGLAEDTQYF.

CDR3 loop: CASTPTGEETQYF. CDR3 bases: TGTGCCAGCACCCCCACGGGGGAAGAGACCCAGTACTTC. V gene TRBV12-3 or TRBV12-4 combines with J gene TRBJ2-5, with a weak D call TRBD2 (6 bases). This CDR3 is 13 amino acids long. Deletions cut 7 bases from V and 3 bases from J, with 12 bases between.

J is TRBJ1-5 and V is TRBV5-1; D not resolved. The V end was cut by 0 bases, the J end by 4 bases, with 11 bases between. Germline loops: CDR1 SGHRS, CDR2 YFSETQ. The CDR3 runs 15 residues. CDR3 residues: CASSLDSGGNQPQHF. In DNA form, the CDR3 reads TGCGCCAGCAGCTTGGACAGTGGAGGGAATCAGCCCCAGCATTTT.

The rearrangement uses TRBV18 and TRBJ2-1; a possible D gene is TRBD1 (6 bases). Looked up from germline, CDR1 is KGHSH and CDR2 is LQKENI. V was trimmed by 6 bases and J by 6 bases, leaving 12 bases between them. This CDR3 has 13 residues. This CDR3 is CASSHTGSNEQFF. As DNA, the CDR3 is TGTGCCAGCTCGCACACAGGGTCCAATGAGCAGTTCTTC.

The chain recombines TRBV20-1 with TRBJ2-1; 9 bases are shared with TRBD2. The CDR3 spans 14 residues. Germline lookup yields CDR1 DFQATT and CDR2 SNEGSKA (reference sequence). J lost 6 bases, V lost 0 bases, and 3 bases had no gene match. CDR3 sequence: CSARDPREGNEQFF. DNA for the CDR3: TGCAGTGCTAGAGATCCGCGGGAGGGCAATGAGCAGTTCTTC.

A few counts support this clonotype. The chain has TRBV20-1 and TRBJ2-7; unclear D gene. Looked up from germline, CDR1 is DFQATT and CDR2 is SNEGSKA (reference sequence). The CDR3 spans 14 residues. V lost 3 bases and J lost 2, with 14 bases in between. The CDR3 reads CSASGPYPAYEQYF. For the CDR3, the DNA is TGCAGTGCTAGTGGTCCGTACCCCGCCTACGAGCAGTACTTC.

This rearrangement joins TRBV12-3 or TRBV12-4 to TRBJ1-6; 7 nucleotides align to TRBD1. This CDR3 has 15 amino acids. Losses at the gene ends were 3 bases for V and 10 bases for J; bases not matched to a gene: 9. The CDR3 DNA reads TGTGCCAGCAGTTTGAGTGACAGGGATGGGTCACCCCTCCACTTT. This translates into CASSLSDRDGSPLHF.

This clonotype came up a few times. This chain links TRBV30 with TRBJ2-5; D uncertain. Germline-derived CDR1 and CDR2 are GTSNPN and SVGIG (reference sequence). The CDR3 runs 12 residues. V dropped 2 bases and J dropped 7 bases, with 11 bases sitting between them. The CDR3 DNA sequence: TGTGCCTGGAGTCGAGACATGAGGACCCAGTACTTC. Protein: CAWSRDMRTQYF.

This chain connects TRBV5-1 to TRBJ2-2, with 7 bases identical to TRBD2. This CDR3 is built from 15 residues. CDR1 and CDR2 (germline): SGHRS, YFSETQ. V trimming: 4 bases; J trimming: 4 bases; junction bases outside the gene matches: 7. The DNA of the CDR3 is TGCGCCAGCAGCGACGGGACTACGGTCACCGGGGAGCTGTTTTTT. This sequence encodes CASSDGTTVTGELFF.

The chain links TRBV30 to TRBJ2-1, with 7 bases matching TRBD2. V shed 2 bases, J shed 6 bases, and the junction held 4 bases outside the gene matches. The CDR3 length is 13 residues. Germline CDR1 is GTSNPN and CDR2 is SVGIG (reference sequence). This chain's CDR3 is CAWSRLAGNEQFF. Written as DNA, the CDR3 is TGTGCCTGGAGTCGACTAGCCGGCAATGAGCAGTTCTTC.

The rearrangement joins TRBV5-1 to TRBJ2-7; D remains unclear. The germline gives CDR1 SGHRS, CDR2 YFSETQ. The CDR3 is 15 amino acids. V was clipped by 0 bases and J by 1 base, with 11 bases between them. The CDR3 bases are TGCGCCAGCAGCTTGGTCCCAGGCCAGTCCTACGAGCAGTACTTC. Its protein product is CASSLVPGQSYEQYF.

This clonotype was recorded a few times. This rearrangement joins TRBV6-6 to TRBJ1-1, with D unresolved. V was shortened by 10 bases and J by 4 bases, with 10 bases between the two germline ends. Germline CDR1 reads MNHNY; CDR2 reads SVGAGI (reference sequence). The CDR3 sequence is 11 residues long. The CDR3 sequence: CATILGTEAFF. CDR3 DNA: TGTGCCACCATCTTGGGCACTGAAGCTTTCTTT.

This chain uses TRBV7-9 with TRBJ1-6; D unclear. Germline V gives CDR1 SEHNR, CDR2 FQNEAQ (reference sequence). V was trimmed by 7 bases and J by 0 bases, leaving 1 base between them. The CDR3 is 12 residues long. CDR3 sequence reads: CASTSYNSPLHF. The CDR3 region has the DNA TGTGCCAGCACCTCCTATAATTCACCCCTCCACTTT.

This chain connects TRBV5-1 to TRBJ2-2; tentatively, D is TRBD2 (7 bases). The V gene's germline CDR1 is SGHRS and CDR2 YFSETQ. Deletions cut 4 bases from V and 0 bases from J, with 13 bases between. The CDR3 consists of 16 residues. The CDR3 reads CASSIGGGANTGELFF. As DNA, the CDR3 is TGCGCCAGCAGCATTGGGGGGGGCGCGAACACCGGGGAGCTGTTTTTT.

This clonotype was counted a few times. The rearrangement joins TRBV20-1 to TRBJ1-5; 7 bases match TRBD1. CDR3 length: 15 amino acids. Germline CDR1 reads DFQATT; CDR2 reads SNEGSKA (reference sequence). Trimming removed 4 bases from V and 10 bases from J; junction bases left unmatched: 16. CDR3 sequence (DNA): TGCAGTGCTACCACCGGGACAGCGCCCGAAGGTCCCCAGCATTTT. It encodes CSATTGTAPEGPQHF.

This chain links TRBV9 with TRBJ1-5, with D possibly being TRBD1 (6 bases). The V end was cut by 4 bases, the J end by 4 bases, with 15 bases between. The CDR3 consists of 15 residues. In germline, CDR1 is SGDLS, CDR2 YYNGEE. In DNA, the CDR3 is TGTGCCAGCAGCCTAGAGGGGACAAATAATCAGCCCCAGCATTTT. Translation gives CASSLEGTNNQPQHF.

The chain links TRBV11-1 to TRBJ2-6; TRBD1 agrees at 9 bases. V shed 5 bases and J 2 bases; nucleotides not matched to a gene: 10. Germline CDR1 SGHAT, CDR2 FQDESV (reference sequence). This CDR3 has 18 amino acids. The CDR3: CASSEWDRDVTGANVLTF. In DNA form, the CDR3 reads TGTGCCAGCAGCGAGTGGGACAGGGATGTCACTGGGGCCAACGTCCTGACTTTC.

This clonotype was counted a few times. This chain connects TRBV4-1 to TRBJ2-7; D is uncertain. V was cut by 0 bases and J by 3 bases, with 6 bases left in between. Germline values: CDR1 MGHRA, CDR2 YSYEKL. This CDR3 region has 13 residues. This chain's CDR3 is CASSQDHGYEQYF. Written as DNA, the CDR3 is TGCGCCAGCAGCCAAGATCATGGCTACGAGCAGTACTTC.

This clonotype was detected once. This chain connects TRBV3-1 to TRBJ2-5; 9 nucleotides match TRBD2. CDR3 length: 16 amino acids. V lost 4 bases to trimming and J lost 4 bases; unmatched junction nucleotides: 10. Per germline, CDR1 LGHDT and CDR2 YNNKEL (reference sequence). The CDR3 DNA sequence: TGTGCCAGCAGCCCTGGGACTAGCAGCGGGGGAGAGACCCAGTACTTC. Its translation is CASSPGTSSGGETQYF.

This clonotype showed up many times. The chain couples TRBV4-2 to TRBJ2-3, with TRBD2 as a possible D gene (6 bases). V dropped 0 bases and J dropped 2 bases, with 21 bases sitting between them. The germline gives CDR1 LGHNA, CDR2 YNFKEQ. This CDR3 is 19 amino acids long. This CDR3 is CASSQDRRAEPKTTDTQYF. The CDR3 coding sequence is TGTGCCAGCAGCCAAGATCGGAGGGCAGAACCTAAAACCACAGATACGCAGTATTTT.

Many counts were recorded for this clonotype. The V gene is TRBV5-5, the J gene TRBJ1-5; the D gene is possibly TRBD1 (6 bases). This CDR3 comprises 16 residues. Germline loops: CDR1 SGHKS, CDR2 YYEKEE (reference sequence). Trimming removed 0 bases from V and 1 base from J, with 11 bases in between. The CDR3 loop reads CASSLVQGLSNQPQHF. The CDR3 nucleotides are TGTGCCAGCAGCTTGGTTCAGGGGTTAAGCAATCAGCCCCAGCATTTT.

This clonotype was counted a few times. The gene calls are TRBV25-1 and TRBJ2-5, with a tentative D call TRBD2 (5 bases). CDR1 and CDR2 (germline): MGHDK, SYGVNS. This CDR3 is 15 amino acids long. The ends were cut back, 5 bases at V and 4 bases at J, with 17 bases in the middle. The CDR3: CASSFPGKELETQYF. CDR3 sequence (DNA): TGTGCCAGCAGTTTCCCGGGGAAGGAGCTAGAGACCCAGTACTTC.

This clonotype has only a few counts. V usage is TRBV5-1 and J usage is TRBJ2-7; D is ambiguous. V was pared by 0 bases and J by 1 base, with 14 bases between. The length of the CDR3 is 16 residues. Germline V gene sequence: CDR1 SGHRS, CDR2 YFSETQ. CDR3 in amino acids: CASSLGRAPQSYEQYF. In nucleotides, the CDR3 is TGCGCCAGCAGCTTGGGCCGGGCCCCGCAGTCCTACGAGCAGTACTTC. Filled out from reference TRBV5-1 and TRBJ2-7, the complete variable domain reads KAGVTQTPRYLIKTRGQQVTLSCSPISGHRSVSWYQQTPGQGLQFLFEYFSETQRNKGNFPGRFSGRQFSNSRSEMNVSTLELGDSALYLCASSLGRAPQSYEQYFGPGTRLTVT.

This clonotype was picked up a small number of times. The chain links TRBV6-5 to TRBJ1-4; tentatively, D is TRBD1 (6 bases). The V gene lost 0 bases and the J gene lost 3 bases, with 17 bases spanning the gap. The CDR3 loop spans 18 amino acids. In germline, CDR1 is MNHEY, CDR2 SVGAGI. CDR3 sequence reads: CASSYSPEGDLANEKLFF. DNA of the CDR3: TGTGCCAGCAGTTACTCCCCTGAGGGGGATCTCGCTAATGAAAAACTGTTTTTT.

This clonotype was found a few times. The J gene is TRBJ2-7, the V gene TRBV5-6, with 9 bases identical to TRBD2. This CDR3 has 15 amino acids. Germline loops: CDR1 SGHDT, CDR2 YYEEEE. Trimming at V came to 3 bases and at J to 2 bases, leaving 6 bases not matched to a gene. CDR3 DNA sequence: TGTGCCAGCAGCTGGGGGCGGGGGGGGCCCTACGAGCAGTACTTC. It encodes CASSWGRGGPYEQYF.

This clonotype was counted only a few times. The chain employs TRBV5-1 and TRBJ1-1, with D uncertain. Per the germline V gene, CDR1 is SGHRS and CDR2 is YFSETQ. The V and J ends lost 0 bases and 4 bases respectively, with 10 bases between them. There are 14 residues in the CDR3. The CDR3 DNA follows: TGCGCCAGCAGCTTGGTGGGATCGAGCACTGAAGCTTTCTTT. This sequence encodes CASSLVGSSTEAFF.

This clonotype was picked up a small number of times. The chain has TRBV27 and TRBJ1-5, with D perhaps TRBD1 (5 bases). This CDR3 contains 15 residues. Looked up from germline, CDR1 is MNHEY and CDR2 is SMNVEV (reference sequence). Trimming took off 1 base at V and 3 bases at J, with 10 bases between the two ends. The CDR3 loop is CASSLFGTLNQPQHF. The CDR3 nucleotides are TGTGCCAGCAGTTTATTTGGGACTCTCAATCAGCCCCAGCATTTT.

The chain combines TRBV3-1 with TRBJ1-3; D gene ambiguous. The CDR3 extends over 15 amino acids. Germline V CDR1 and CDR2: LGHDT, YNNKEL (reference sequence). Between the trimmed V and J ends, which lost 2 bases and 4 bases, there was a span of 12 bases. The CDR3, as DNA: TGTGCCAGCAGCCAAAAGCGGAGTACAGGAAACACCATATATTTT. Its translation is CASSQKRSTGNTIYF.

This clonotype has more than one count but fewer than ten. The gene calls are TRBV24-1 and TRBJ2-3; possibly TRBD1 for D (5 bases). The V end was cut by 1 base, the J end by 0 bases, with 13 bases between. Germline V gene data show CDR1 as KGHDR and CDR2 as SFDVKD. The CDR3 contains 17 residues. The CDR3 DNA sequence: TGTGCCACCAGTGATTTCCCGGACACCTTGAGCACAGATACGCAGTATTTT. The encoded protein is CATSDFPDTLSTDTQYF.

CDR3 nucleotide sequence: TGTGCCAGCAGCTTAGATTCCGGGCTAGTGAATGAGCAGTTCTTC. It yields the protein CASSLDSGLVNEQFF. The chain combines TRBV11-2 with TRBJ2-1, with D unclear. CDR3 length: 15 amino acids. Germline CDR1 and CDR2: SGHAT and FQNNGV. V lost 0 bases to trimming and J lost 7 bases, with 13 bases between them.